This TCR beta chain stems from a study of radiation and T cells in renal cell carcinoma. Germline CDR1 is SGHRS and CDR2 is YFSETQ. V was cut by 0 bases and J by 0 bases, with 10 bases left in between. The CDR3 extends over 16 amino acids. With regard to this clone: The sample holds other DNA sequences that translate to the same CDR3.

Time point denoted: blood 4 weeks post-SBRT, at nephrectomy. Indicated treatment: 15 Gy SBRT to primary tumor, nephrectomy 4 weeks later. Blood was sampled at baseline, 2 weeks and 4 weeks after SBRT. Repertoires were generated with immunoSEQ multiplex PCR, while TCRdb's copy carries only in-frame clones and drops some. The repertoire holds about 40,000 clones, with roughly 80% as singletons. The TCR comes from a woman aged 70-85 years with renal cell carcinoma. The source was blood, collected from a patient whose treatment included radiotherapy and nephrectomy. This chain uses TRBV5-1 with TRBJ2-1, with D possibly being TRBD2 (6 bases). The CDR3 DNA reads TGCGCCAGCAGCTTGGCGGGACTCAGCTCCTACAATGAGCAGTTCTTC. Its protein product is CASSLAGLSSYNEQFF.